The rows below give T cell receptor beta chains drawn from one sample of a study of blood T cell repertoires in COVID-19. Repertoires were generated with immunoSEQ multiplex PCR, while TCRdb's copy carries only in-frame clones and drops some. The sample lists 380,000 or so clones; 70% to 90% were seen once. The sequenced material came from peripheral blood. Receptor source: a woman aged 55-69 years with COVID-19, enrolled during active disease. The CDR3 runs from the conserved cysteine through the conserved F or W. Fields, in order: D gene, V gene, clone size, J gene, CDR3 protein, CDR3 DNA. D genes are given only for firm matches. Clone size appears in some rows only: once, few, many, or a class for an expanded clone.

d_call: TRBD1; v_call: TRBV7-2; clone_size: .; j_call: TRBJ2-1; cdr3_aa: CASSLDAGGYNEQFF; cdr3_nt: TGTGCCAGCAGCTTAGACGCAGGGGGATACAATGAGCAGTTCTTC
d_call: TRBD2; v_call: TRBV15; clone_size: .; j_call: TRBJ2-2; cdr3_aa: CATSRREGRNTGELFF; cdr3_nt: TGTGCCACCAGCAGAAGGGAGGGGCGCAACACCGGGGAGCTGTTTTTT
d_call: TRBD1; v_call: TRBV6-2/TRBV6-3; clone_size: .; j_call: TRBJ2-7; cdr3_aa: CASSNRQGGEQYF; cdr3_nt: TGTGCCAGCAGTAACCGACAGGGCGGCGAGCAGTACTTC
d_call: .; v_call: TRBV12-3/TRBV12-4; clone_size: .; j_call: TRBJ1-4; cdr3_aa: CASARLSLEKLFF; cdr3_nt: TGTGCCAGCGCCAGGCTAAGCCTTGAAAAACTGTTTTTT
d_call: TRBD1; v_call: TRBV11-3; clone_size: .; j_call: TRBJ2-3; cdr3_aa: CASRRGGEYTQYF; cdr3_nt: TGTGCCAGCAGGAGAGGGGGCGAGTATACGCAGTATTTT
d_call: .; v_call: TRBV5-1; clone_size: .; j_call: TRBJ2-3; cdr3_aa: CASVPMGGDGTDTQYF; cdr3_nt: TGCGCCAGTGTACCTATGGGCGGGGACGGCACAGATACGCAGTATTTT
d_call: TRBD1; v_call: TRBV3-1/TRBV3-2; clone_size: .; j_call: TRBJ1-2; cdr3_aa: CASSQGMGQIYGYTF; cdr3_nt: TGTGCCAGCAGCCAAGGCATGGGACAGATCTATGGCTACACCTTC
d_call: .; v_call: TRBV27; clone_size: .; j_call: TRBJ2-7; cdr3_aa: CASKYGGSLYEQYF; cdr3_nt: TGTGCCAGCAAATATGGGGGCTCGCTCTACGAGCAGTACTTC
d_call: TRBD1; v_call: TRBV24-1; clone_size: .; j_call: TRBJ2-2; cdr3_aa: CATSDATGVHTGELFF; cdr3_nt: TGTGCCACCAGTGATGCTACAGGGGTCCACACCGGGGAGCTGTTTTTT
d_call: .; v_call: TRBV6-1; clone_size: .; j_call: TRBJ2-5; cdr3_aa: CASSEFRLARETQYF; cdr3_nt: TGTGCCAGCAGTGAATTTCGGCTAGCGAGAGAGACCCAGTACTTC
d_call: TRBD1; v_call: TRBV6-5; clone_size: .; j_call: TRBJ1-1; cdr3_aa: CASSRDRGNTEAFF; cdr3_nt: TGTGCCAGCAGTCGGGACAGGGGGAACACTGAAGCTTTCTTT
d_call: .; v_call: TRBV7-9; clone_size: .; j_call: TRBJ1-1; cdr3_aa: CASTPGGPNTEAFF; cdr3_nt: TGTGCCAGCACCCCCGGGGGTCCGAACACTGAAGCTTTCTTT
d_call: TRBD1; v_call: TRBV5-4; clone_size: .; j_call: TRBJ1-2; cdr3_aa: CASSLIGGSGYTF; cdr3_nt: TGTGCCAGCAGCTTGATAGGGGGCAGCGGCTACACCTTC
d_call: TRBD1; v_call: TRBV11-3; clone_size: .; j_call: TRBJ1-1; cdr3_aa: CASSSGQGLNTEAFF; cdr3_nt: TGTGCCAGCAGCTCGGGACAGGGGTTGAACACTGAAGCTTTCTTT
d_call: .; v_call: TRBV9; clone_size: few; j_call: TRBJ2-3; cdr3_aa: CASSVGGVTDTQYF; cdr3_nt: TGTGCCAGCAGCGTAGGGGGCGTCACAGATACGCAGTATTTT
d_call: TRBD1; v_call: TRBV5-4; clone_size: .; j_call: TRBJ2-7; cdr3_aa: CASSSGQGALEQYF; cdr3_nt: TGTGCCAGCAGCTCGGGACAGGGGGCTTTGGAGCAGTACTTC
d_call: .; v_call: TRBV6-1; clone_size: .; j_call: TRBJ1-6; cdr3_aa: CASSETYTGLLSSPLHF; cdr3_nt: TGTGCCAGCAGTGAAACCTATACAGGGTTGTTAAGTTCACCCCTCCACTTT
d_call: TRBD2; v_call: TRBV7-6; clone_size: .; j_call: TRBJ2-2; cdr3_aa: CASSFFSGGTNTGELFF; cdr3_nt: TGTGCCAGCAGCTTCTTTAGCGGGGGGACTAACACCGGGGAGCTGTTTTTT
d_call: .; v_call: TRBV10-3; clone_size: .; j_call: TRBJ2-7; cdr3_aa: CAISLSTETYEQYF; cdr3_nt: TGTGCCATCAGCTTGAGTACGGAGACCTACGAGCAGTACTTC
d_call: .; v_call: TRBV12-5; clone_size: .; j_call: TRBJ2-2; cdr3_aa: CASGLASTGNTGELFF; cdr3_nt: TGTGCTAGTGGTTTGGCCTCAACAGGGAACACCGGGGAGCTGTTTTTT
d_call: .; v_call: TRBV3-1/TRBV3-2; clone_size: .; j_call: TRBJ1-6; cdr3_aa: CASSQSRYNSPLHF; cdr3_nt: TGTGCCAGCAGCCAATCACGGTATAATTCACCCCTCCACTTT
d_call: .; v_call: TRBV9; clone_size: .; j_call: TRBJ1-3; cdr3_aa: CASSVVEGAGNTIYF; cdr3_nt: TGTGCCAGCAGCGTAGTAGAAGGGGCTGGAAACACCATATATTTT
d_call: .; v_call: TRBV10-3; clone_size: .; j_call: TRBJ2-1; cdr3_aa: CAIRAAGSYNEQFF; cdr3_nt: TGTGCCATCAGGGCAGCGGGCTCCTACAATGAGCAGTTCTTC
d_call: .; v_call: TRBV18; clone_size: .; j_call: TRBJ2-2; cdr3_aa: CASSPKGDTANTGELFF; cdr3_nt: TGTGCCAGCTCACCCAAGGGAGATACAGCGAACACCGGGGAGCTGTTTTTT